This TCR beta chain was obtained from a study of shared clonotypes between healthy human individuals. This CDR3 spans 13 amino acids. V was clipped by 6 bases and J by 6 bases, with 12 bases between them. Germline assignment: CDR1 MNHNY and CDR2 SVGAGI (reference sequence). Nashville, Tennessee was home to all donors, who were Caucasian adults. About this clone: Its matching antigen is unknown.

Findings and caveats of the study: Genetic and exposure-history diversity was limited by the few donors. Exclusively blood specimens were collected; tissue repertoires likely differ.

Sequencing was at deep level. Using immunoSEQ multiplex PCR, the repertoire was profiled, and TCRdb retains in-frame clones only, with some absent. The table shows over 400,000 clones, with approximately 81% occurring only once. This chain links TRBV6-6 with TRBJ1-5; a possible D gene is TRBD1 (5 bases). The source material was PBMCs. The clonotype originates from a woman between 35 and 50 years old in good health. Some clones in this sample may be carry-over from other donors' samples. DNA for the CDR3: TGTGCCAGCAGCCAAGGGACTTCTCAGCCCCAGCATTTT. It specifies CASSQGTSQPQHF.